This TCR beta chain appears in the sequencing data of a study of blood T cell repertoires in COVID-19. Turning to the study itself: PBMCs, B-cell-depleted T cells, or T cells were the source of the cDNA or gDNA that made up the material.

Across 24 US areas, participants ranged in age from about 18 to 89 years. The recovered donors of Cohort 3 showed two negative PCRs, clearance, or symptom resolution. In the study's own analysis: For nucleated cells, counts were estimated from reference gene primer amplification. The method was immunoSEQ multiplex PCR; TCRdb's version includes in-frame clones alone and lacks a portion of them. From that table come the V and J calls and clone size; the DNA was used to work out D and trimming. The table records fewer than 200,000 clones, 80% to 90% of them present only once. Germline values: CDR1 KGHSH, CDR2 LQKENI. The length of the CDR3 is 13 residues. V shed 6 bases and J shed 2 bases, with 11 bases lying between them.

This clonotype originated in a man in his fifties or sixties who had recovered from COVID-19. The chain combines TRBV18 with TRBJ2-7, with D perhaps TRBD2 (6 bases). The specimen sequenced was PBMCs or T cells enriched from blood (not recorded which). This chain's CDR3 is CASSLLATYEQYF. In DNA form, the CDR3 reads TGTGCCAGCTCTTTACTAGCCACCTACGAGCAGTACTTC. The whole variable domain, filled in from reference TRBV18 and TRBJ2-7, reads NAGVMQNPRHLVRRRGQEARLRCSPMKGHSHVYWYRQLPEEGLKFMVYLQKENIIDESGMPKERFSAEFPKEGPSILRIQQVVRGDSAAYFCASSLLATYEQYFGPGTRLTVT.